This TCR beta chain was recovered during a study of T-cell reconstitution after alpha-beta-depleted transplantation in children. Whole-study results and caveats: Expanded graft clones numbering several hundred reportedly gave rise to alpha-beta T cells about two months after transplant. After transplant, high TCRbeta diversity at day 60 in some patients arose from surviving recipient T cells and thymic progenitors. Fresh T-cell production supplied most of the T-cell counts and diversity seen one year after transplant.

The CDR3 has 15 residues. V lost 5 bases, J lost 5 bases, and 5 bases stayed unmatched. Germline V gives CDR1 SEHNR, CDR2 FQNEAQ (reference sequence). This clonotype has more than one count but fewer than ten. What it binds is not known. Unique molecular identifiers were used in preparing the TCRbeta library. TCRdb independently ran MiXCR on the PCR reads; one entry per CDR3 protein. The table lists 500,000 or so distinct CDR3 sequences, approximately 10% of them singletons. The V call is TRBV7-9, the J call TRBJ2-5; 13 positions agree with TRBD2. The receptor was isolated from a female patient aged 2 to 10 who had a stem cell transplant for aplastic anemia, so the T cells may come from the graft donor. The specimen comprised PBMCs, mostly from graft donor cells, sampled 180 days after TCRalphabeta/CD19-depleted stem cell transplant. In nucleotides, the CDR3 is TGTGCCAGCAGCCCCGGGACTAGCGGGAAGGAGACCCAGTACTTC. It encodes CASSPGTSGKETQYF.